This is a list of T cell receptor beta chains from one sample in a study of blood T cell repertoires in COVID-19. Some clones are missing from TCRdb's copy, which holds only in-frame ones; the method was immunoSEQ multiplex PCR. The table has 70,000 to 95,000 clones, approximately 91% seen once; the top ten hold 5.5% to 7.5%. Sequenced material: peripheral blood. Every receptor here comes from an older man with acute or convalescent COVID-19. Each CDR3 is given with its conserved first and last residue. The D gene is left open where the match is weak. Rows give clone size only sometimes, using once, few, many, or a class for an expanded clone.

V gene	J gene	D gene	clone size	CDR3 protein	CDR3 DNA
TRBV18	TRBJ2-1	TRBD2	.	CASSPGLAGRWGPNEQFF	TGTGCCAGCTCACCGGGGCTAGCGGGGCGTTGGGGACCCAATGAGCAGTTCTTC
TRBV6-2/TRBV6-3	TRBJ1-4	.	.	CASTPGLTEKLFF	TGTGCCAGCACCCCGGGACTCACTGAAAAACTGTTTTTT
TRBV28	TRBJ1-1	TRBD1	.	CASSRRDREAFF	TGTGCCAGCAGTCGCCGGGACAGGGAAGCTTTCTTT
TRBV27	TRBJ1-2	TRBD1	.	CASSSPDRGDYGYTF	TGTGCCAGCAGTTCCCCTGACAGGGGGGACTATGGCTACACCTTC
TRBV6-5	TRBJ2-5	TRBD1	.	CASSQTGVGETQYF	TGTGCCAGCAGCCAGACAGGGGTGGGAGAGACCCAGTACTTC
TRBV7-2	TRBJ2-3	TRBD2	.	CASSVGLAGGLRDTQYF	TGTGCCAGCAGCGTGGGACTAGCGGGAGGGCTCAGAGATACGCAGTATTTT
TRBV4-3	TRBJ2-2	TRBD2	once	CASSQDGSGGANTGELFF	TGCGCCAGCAGCCAAGACGGTAGCGGGGGGGCAAACACCGGGGAGCTGTTTTTT
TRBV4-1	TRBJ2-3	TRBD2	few	CATSRTSGVITSTDTQYF	TGCGCCACCAGTAGGACTAGCGGAGTAATAACTAGCACAGATACGCAGTATTTT
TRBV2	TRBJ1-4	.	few	CASQGHPTEKLFF	TGTGCCAGCCAAGGACACCCGACTGAAAAACTGTTTTTT
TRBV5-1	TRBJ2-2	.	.	CASSPGNRKNTGELFF	TGCGCCAGCAGCCCAGGAAACAGGAAGAACACCGGGGAGCTGTTTTTT
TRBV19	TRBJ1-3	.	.	CASSTQMTPGNTIYF	TGTGCCAGTAGTACACAGATGACCCCTGGAAACACCATATATTTT
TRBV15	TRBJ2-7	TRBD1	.	CATSRDYRGQAYEQYF	TGTGCCACCAGCAGAGATTATCGGGGACAGGCCTACGAGCAGTACTTC